The subject of this entry is one T cell receptor beta chain. The sample originates from a study of blood T cell repertoires in COVID-19. The wider study: Spain, Italy and the United States supplied samples that represented acute and convalescent COVID-19. Sample material is recorded as cDNA or gDNA derived from T cells, B-cell-depleted T cells, or PBMCs.

Profiled with immunoSEQ multiplex PCR; TCRdb holds only in-frame clones, not every one. The repertoire has approximately 300,000 clones, more than 70% of them found once; the top ten carry about 1.2%. V was shortened by 1 base and J by 6 bases, with 8 bases between the two germline ends. Germline V gene data show CDR1 as PRHDT and CDR2 as FYEKMQ (reference sequence). The length of the CDR3 is 13 residues. This clonotype was obtained from a woman between 45 and 65 years old with acute or convalescent COVID-19. Sample: peripheral blood. The gene calls are TRBV13 and TRBJ2-3; D gene uncertain. As DNA, the CDR3 is TGTGCCAGCAGCTTAGCTAGGTCGGATACGCAGTATTTT. As protein: CASSLARSDTQYF. The full variable domain, rest sourced from reference TRBV13 and TRBJ2-3, is AAGVIQSPRHLIKEKRETATLKCYPIPRHDTVYWYQQGPGQDPQFLISFYEKMQSDKGSIPDRFSAQQFSDYHSELNMSSLELGDSALYFCASSLARSDTQYFGPGTRLTVL.